What follows are 25 T cell receptor beta chains derived from one specimen sequenced in a study of blood T cell repertoires in COVID-19. TCRdb's copy holds only in-frame clones and misses some; the assay was immunoSEQ multiplex PCR. The sample has 250,000 to 350,000 clones, 75% to 90% seen once. The source material was peripheral blood. The receptors come from a woman in her sixties or seventies with acute or convalescent COVID-19.

V is TRBV5-1 and J is TRBJ1-6; 7 bases are a match to TRBD1. The CDR3 length is 15 residues. After removal of 0 bases from V and 7 bases from J, the junction contained 4 bases not matched to a gene. CDR1 and CDR2 from the germline V gene are SGHRS and YFSETQ. In nucleotides, the CDR3 is TGCGCCAGCAGCTTGGCTCGGGGACAGAATTCACCCCTCCACTTT. Translating it yields CASSLARGQNSPLHF.

The gene calls are TRBV6-5 and TRBJ1-1, with no clear D. The germline gives CDR1 MNHEY, CDR2 SVGAGI. This CDR3 region has 14 residues. The V end lost 6 bases, the J end lost 2 bases, and 13 bases lay between the germline ends. The CDR3, as DNA: TGTGCCAGCAGCCGGGGTGGAGTTAACACTGAAGCTTTCTTT. This sequence encodes CASSRGGVNTEAFF.

The gene calls are TRBV27 and TRBJ1-5, with TRBD1 matching over 11 bases. In germline, CDR1 is MNHEY, CDR2 SMNVEV (reference sequence). V shed 6 bases, J shed 4 bases, and the junction held 5 bases outside the gene matches. The CDR3 has 15 residues. CDR3 in amino acids: CASSQGTGGNQPQHF. The CDR3 region has the DNA TGTGCCAGCAGCCAGGGGACAGGGGGAAATCAGCCCCAGCATTTT.

This chain connects TRBV20-1 to TRBJ1-2, with D hard to call. The CDR3 consists of 10 residues. Germline-derived CDR1 and CDR2 are DFQATT and SNEGSKA (reference sequence). The V end lost 3 bases, the J end lost 7 bases, and 6 bases lay between the germline ends. Here the CDR3 DNA reads TGCAGTGCTAGGGCTGTTGGCTACACCTTC. Protein sequence: CSARAVGYTF.

V gene TRBV7-6 combines with J gene TRBJ1-4; D remains ambiguous. Germline assignment: CDR1 SGHVS and CDR2 FNYEAQ. The V gene lost 3 bases and the J gene lost 0 bases, with 14 bases spanning the gap. The CDR3 contains 17 residues. CDR3 nucleotides: TGTGCCAGCAGCTTGGGGAGGCGAGTAACAACTAATGAAAAACTGTTTTTT. It yields the protein CASSLGRRVTTNEKLFF. The whole variable domain, filled in from reference TRBV7-6 and TRBJ1-4, reads GAGVSQSPRYKVTKRGQDVALRCDPISGHVSLYWYRQALGQGPEFLTYFNYEAQQDKSGLPNDRFSAERPEGSISTLTIQRTEQRDSAMYRCASSLGRRVTTNEKLFFGSGTQLSVL.

The chain carries TRBV6-2 or TRBV6-3 and TRBJ1-1; D is possibly TRBD1 (5 bases). Germline-derived CDR1 and CDR2 are MNHEY and SVGEGT. The CDR3 loop spans 14 amino acids. Trimming took off 5 bases at V and 1 base at J, with 11 bases between the two ends. Written as DNA, the CDR3 is TGTGCCAGCAGTACGGGACTCAGGAACACTGAAGCTTTCTTT. Protein product: CASSTGLRNTEAFF.

This clone was seen just once. The CDR3 protein is CASSGGSENTEAFF. CDR3 in DNA: TGTGCCAGCAGCGGGGGCAGCGAGAACACTGAAGCTTTCTTT. V is TRBV9 and J is TRBJ1-1, with a possible D match to TRBD1 (5 bases). CDR3 length: 14 residues. Trimming removed 3 bases from V and 1 base from J, with 10 bases in between. CDR1 and CDR2 (germline): SGDLS, YYNGEE.

This clone was seen just once. This chain connects TRBV10-3 to TRBJ1-5, with a tentative D call TRBD1 (5 bases). This CDR3 region has 15 residues. CDR1 ENHRY and CDR2 SYGVKD come from the germline V gene. V was shortened by 0 bases and J by 2 bases, with 8 bases between the two germline ends. CDR3 region: CAISESRGGNQPQHF. CDR3 coding DNA: TGTGCCATCAGTGAGTCAAGGGGTGGCAATCAGCCCCAGCATTTT.

The CDR3 bases are TGTGCCACCAGTGATAACGAGGGTCACTACGAGCAGTACTTC. Its translation is CATSDNEGHYEQYF. The chain joins TRBV24-1 to TRBJ2-7, with D tentatively TRBD2 (5 bases). CDR3 length equals 14 residues. Germline V gives CDR1 KGHDR, CDR2 SFDVKD. The germline V and J ends were trimmed by 3 bases and 3 bases, with 11 bases remaining between them.

The chain couples TRBV19 to TRBJ2-7; D possibly corresponds to TRBD2 (5 bases). CDR3 length equals 15 residues. Trimming cost V 2 bases and J 0 bases, with 11 bases left between them. Germline CDR1 reads LNHDA; CDR2 reads SQIVND (reference sequence). CDR3 bases: TGTGCCAGTAGTATATCGACGGGGAGCTCCTACGAGCAGTACTTC. As protein: CASSISTGSSYEQYF.

This chain links TRBV6-2 or TRBV6-3 with TRBJ2-1; 8 bases map to TRBD2. Germline assignment: CDR1 MNHEY and CDR2 SVGEGT. The CDR3 sequence is 17 residues long. Trimming at V came to 4 bases and at J to 3 bases, leaving 11 bases not matched to a gene. CDR3 coding DNA: TGTGCCAGCAGTTCGCTAGCTGGCGGGAGGAACTACAATGAGCAGTTCTTC. Encoded protein: CASSSLAGGRNYNEQFF.

The chain recombines TRBV28 with TRBJ2-5, with 7 bases fitting TRBD2. CDR3 length: 16 amino acids. Germline lookup yields CDR1 MDHEN and CDR2 SYDVKM. V shed 3 bases, J shed 3 bases, and the junction held 10 bases outside the gene matches. Here the CDR3 DNA reads TGTGCCAGCAGTTTCCTGGGGGAGGGGCAAAAAGAGACCCAGTACTTC. It specifies CASSFLGEGQKETQYF.

In this sample, this clone turned up a few times. J is TRBJ2-2 and V is TRBV7-2; TRBD1 agrees at 11 bases. Germline trimming cut 1 base from V and 7 bases from J; bases unmatched to any gene: 2. Germline values: CDR1 SGHTA, CDR2 FQGNSA. The CDR3 totals 15 residues. Written as DNA, the CDR3 is TGTGCCAGCAGCTTAGGGACAGGGGGCCTCGGGGAGCTGTTTTTT. This encodes CASSLGTGGLGELFF.

The gene calls are TRBV29-1 and TRBJ2-3, with TRBD2 matching over 9 bases. Germline CDR1 reads SQVTM; CDR2 reads ANQGSEA. J lost 0 bases, V lost 4 bases, and 2 bases had no gene match. This CDR3 region has 14 residues. The CDR3 bases are TGCAGCGTTGGTCTAGCGGGGAGCACAGATACGCAGTATTTT. Translated: CSVGLAGSTDTQYF.

The chain uses TRBV6-5 and TRBJ2-2; 7 bases are a match to TRBD1. Germline V gene lookup returns CDR1 MNHEY and CDR2 SVGAGI. CDR3 size: 15 residues. V shed 2 bases, J shed 7 bases, and the junction held 7 bases outside the gene matches. This CDR3 reads CASSYGTGASGELFF. CDR3 DNA sequence: TGTGCCAGCAGTTACGGAACAGGGGCGAGCGGGGAGCTGTTTTTT.

The chain recombines TRBV7-6 with TRBJ1-1, with D maybe TRBD1 (6 bases). The CDR3 has 15 residues. The germline CDR1 and CDR2 sequences are SGHVS and FNYEAQ. With 3 bases removed from V and 1 base from J, the gap between germline ends came to 12 bases. CDR3 region: CASSLYREPNTEAFF. The DNA of the CDR3 is TGTGCCAGCAGCTTGTACAGGGAACCGAACACTGAAGCTTTCTTT. Filled out from reference TRBV7-6 and TRBJ1-1, the complete variable domain reads GAGVSQSPRYKVTKRGQDVALRCDPISGHVSLYWYRQALGQGPEFLTYFNYEAQQDKSGLPNDRFSAERPEGSISTLTIQRTEQRDSAMYRCASSLYREPNTEAFFGQGTRLTVV.

The chain couples TRBV5-1 to TRBJ1-6; 9 nucleotides match TRBD1. V was pared by 5 bases and J by 7 bases, with 4 bases of the junction left unmatched. Germline CDR1 SGHRS, CDR2 YFSETQ. This CDR3 is 14 amino acids long. The DNA of the CDR3 is TGCGCCAGCAGACGAGGACAGGGGAATTCACCCCTCCACTTT. The encoded protein is CASRRGQGNSPLHF.

This chain links TRBV3-1 (or the pseudogene TRBV3-2) with TRBJ1-2, with 8 nucleotides matching TRBD1. J gave up 7 bases and V 4 bases, and 8 bases lay outside the gene matches. This CDR3 is built from 14 residues. Germline CDR1 and CDR2: LGHDT and YNNKEL (reference sequence). The CDR3, as DNA: TGTGCCAGCAGCCTCACAGGGGGTTCATCTGGCTACACCTTC. Translation: CASSLTGGSSGYTF.

Only a few counts were recorded for this clone. The V gene is TRBV28, the J gene TRBJ2-2; 10 nucleotides agree with TRBD1. The CDR3 consists of 19 residues. Germline V CDR1 and CDR2: MDHEN, SYDVKM. V shed 6 bases and J 0 bases; nucleotides not matched to a gene: 13. CDR3 loop: CASSRQGANLRANTGELFF. The CDR3 coding sequence is TGTGCCAGCAGCAGACAGGGGGCGAATCTCCGCGCGAACACCGGGGAGCTGTTTTTT.

CDR3 protein: CASSSPQGITYGYTF. Here the CDR3 DNA reads TGTGCCAGCAGCTCGCCACAGGGGATTACTTATGGCTACACCTTC. The rearrangement uses TRBV28 and TRBJ1-2, with TRBD1 identical over 7 bases. Germline V lookup: CDR1 MDHEN, CDR2 SYDVKM. V lost 6 bases and J lost 5; bases outside the gene matches: 12. The CDR3 contains 15 residues.

This clone was seen a few times. The chain couples TRBV10-3 to TRBJ1-2; 10 positions agree with TRBD1. V dropped 6 bases and J dropped 4; count of bases not matched to a gene: 17. CDR3 length: 18 residues. Germline values: CDR1 ENHRY, CDR2 SYGVKD. The CDR3 region is CAISGPPGQGSSIYGYTF. CDR3 DNA sequence: TGTGCCATCAGCGGGCCCCCGGGACAGGGGTCATCGATCTATGGCTACACCTTC.

In its sample, this clone was seen once. This chain links TRBV11-2 with TRBJ2-1; D may be TRBD1 (6 bases). The CDR3 is 15 residues long. Germline V gives CDR1 SGHAT, CDR2 FQNNGV. Trimming removed 1 base from V and 2 bases from J, with 9 bases in between. CDR3 in amino acids: CASSLGQVTYNEQFF. The DNA of the CDR3 is TGTGCCAGCAGCTTAGGACAGGTTACCTACAATGAGCAGTTCTTC. Complete variable domain (other parts from reference TRBV11-2 and TRBJ2-1): EAGVAQSPRYKIIEKRQSVAFWCNPISGHATLYWYQQILGQGPKLLIQFQNNGVVDDSQLPKDRFSAERLKGVDSTLKIQPAKLEDSAVYLCASSLGQVTYNEQFFGPGTRLTVL.

The V call is TRBV5-1, the J call TRBJ2-1; 11 nucleotides match TRBD2. The V and J ends lost 4 bases and 4 bases, in that order; junction bases with no gene match: 4. This CDR3 comprises 15 residues. CDR1 is SGHRS, CDR2 YFSETQ, per germline. As DNA, the CDR3 is TGCGCCAGCAGCCCTAGCGGGGGGACGTACAATGAGCAGTTCTTC. This encodes CASSPSGGTYNEQFF.

This clone was observed once. The chain couples TRBV29-1 to TRBJ2-3, with 9 positions matching TRBD2. Germline V gene data show CDR1 as SQVTM and CDR2 as ANQGSEA. The CDR3 is 14 residues long. Unmatched junction bases numbered 9, after V lost 5 bases and J lost 6 bases. The CDR3 is CSVFSGSSSDTQYF. In DNA form, the CDR3 reads TGCAGCGTTTTTAGCGGGAGTTCGTCCGATACGCAGTATTTT.

The chain recombines TRBV9 with TRBJ2-5; tentative D call: TRBD2 (5 bases). Germline V gives CDR1 SGDLS, CDR2 YYNGEE. Trimming cost V 5 bases and J 5 bases, with 13 bases left between them. The CDR3 sequence is 13 residues long. The chain's CDR3 is CASSRRSRETQYF. The CDR3 nucleotides are TGTGCCAGCAGTAGGAGGTCTCGGGAGACCCAGTACTTC.